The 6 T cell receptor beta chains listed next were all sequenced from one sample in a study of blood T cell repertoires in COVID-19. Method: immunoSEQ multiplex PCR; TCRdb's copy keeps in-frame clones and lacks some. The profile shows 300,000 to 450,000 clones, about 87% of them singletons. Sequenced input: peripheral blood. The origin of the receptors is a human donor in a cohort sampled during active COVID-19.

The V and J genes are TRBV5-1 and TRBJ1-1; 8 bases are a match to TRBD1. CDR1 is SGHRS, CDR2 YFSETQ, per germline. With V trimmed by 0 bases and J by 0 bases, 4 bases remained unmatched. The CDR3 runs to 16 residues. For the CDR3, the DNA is TGCGCCAGCAGCTTGGGGTGGGACAGGTTGAACACTGAAGCTTTCTTT. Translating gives CASSLGWDRLNTEAFF. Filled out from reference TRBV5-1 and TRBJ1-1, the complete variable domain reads KAGVTQTPRYLIKTRGQQVTLSCSPISGHRSVSWYQQTPGQGLQFLFEYFSETQRNKGNFPGRFSGRQFSNSRSEMNVSTLELGDSALYLCASSLGWDRLNTEAFFGQGTRLTVV.

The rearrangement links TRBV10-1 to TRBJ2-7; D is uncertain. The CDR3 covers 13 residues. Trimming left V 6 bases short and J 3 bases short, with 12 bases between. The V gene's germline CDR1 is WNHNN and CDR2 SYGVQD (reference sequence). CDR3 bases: TGCGCCAGCAGCCGGGTCCCACTCTACGAGCAGTACTTC. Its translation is CASSRVPLYEQYF.

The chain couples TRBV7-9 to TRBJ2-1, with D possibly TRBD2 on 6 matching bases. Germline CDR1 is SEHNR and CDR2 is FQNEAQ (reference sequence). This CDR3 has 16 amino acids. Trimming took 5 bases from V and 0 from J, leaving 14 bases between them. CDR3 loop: CASSPHGGASYNEQFF. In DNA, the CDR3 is TGTGCCAGCAGCCCTCACGGAGGGGCCTCCTACAATGAGCAGTTCTTC.

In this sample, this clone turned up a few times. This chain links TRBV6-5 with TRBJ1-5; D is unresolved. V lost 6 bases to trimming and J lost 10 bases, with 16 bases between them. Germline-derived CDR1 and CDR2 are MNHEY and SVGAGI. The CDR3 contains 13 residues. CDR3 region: CASSRSPNSPQHF. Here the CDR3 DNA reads TGTGCCAGCAGCCGCTCACCAAACTCTCCCCAGCATTTT.

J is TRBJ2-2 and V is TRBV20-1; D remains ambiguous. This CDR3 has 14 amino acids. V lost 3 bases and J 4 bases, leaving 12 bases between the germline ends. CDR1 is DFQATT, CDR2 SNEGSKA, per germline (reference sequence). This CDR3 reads CSASRLRGTGELFF. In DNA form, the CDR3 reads TGCAGTGCTAGTCGACTTCGTGGCACCGGGGAGCTGTTTTTT.

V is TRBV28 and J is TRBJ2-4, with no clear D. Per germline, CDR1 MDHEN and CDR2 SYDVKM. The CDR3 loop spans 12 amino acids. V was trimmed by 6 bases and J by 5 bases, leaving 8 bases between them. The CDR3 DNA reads TGTGCCAGCAGAGCCCAGGAAAACATTCAGTACTTC. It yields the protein CASRAQENIQYF.